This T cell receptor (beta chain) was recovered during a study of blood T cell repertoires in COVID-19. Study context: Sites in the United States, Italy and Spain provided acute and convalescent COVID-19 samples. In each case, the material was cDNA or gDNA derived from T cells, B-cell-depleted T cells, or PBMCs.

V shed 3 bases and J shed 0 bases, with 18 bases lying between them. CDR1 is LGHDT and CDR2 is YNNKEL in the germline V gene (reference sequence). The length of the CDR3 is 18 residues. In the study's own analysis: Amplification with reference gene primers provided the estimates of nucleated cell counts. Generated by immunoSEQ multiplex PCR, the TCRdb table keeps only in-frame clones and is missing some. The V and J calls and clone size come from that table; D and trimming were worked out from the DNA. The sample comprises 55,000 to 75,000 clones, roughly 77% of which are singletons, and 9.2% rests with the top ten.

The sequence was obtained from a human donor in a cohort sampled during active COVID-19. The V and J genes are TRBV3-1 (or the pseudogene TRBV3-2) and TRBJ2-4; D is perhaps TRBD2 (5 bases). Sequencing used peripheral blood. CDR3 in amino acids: CASSQQERKTLAKNIQYF. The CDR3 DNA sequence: TGTGCCAGCAGCCAGCAAGAGCGGAAAACCCTAGCCAAAAACATTCAGTACTTC.